Listed below are T cell receptor beta chains from one sample, sequenced in a study of Graves' ophthalmopathy and Graves' hyperthyroidism. TCRdb ran MiXCR on the multiplex PCR reads and lists one entry per CDR3 protein. The data contain 350,000 to 450,000 distinct CDR3 sequences, 15% to 20% of them singletons. What was sequenced was peripheral blood. All receptors come from a woman in her late teens or twenties with Graves' ophthalmopathy. CDR3s include the opening cysteine and the closing phenylalanine or tryptophan. The D gene is left open where the match is weak. Clone size is given for some rows only: seen once, a few or many times, or a class if the clone is expanded.

j_gene,v_gene,d_gene,abundance,CDR3nt,CDR3aa
TRBJ1-1,TRBV30,-,many,TGTGCCTGGAGTTACTTACGGGGGGGGTACCCTGAAGCTTTCTTT,CAWSYLRGGYPEAFF
TRBJ2-4,TRBV28,TRBD2,many,TGTGCCAGCAGTTCCCCTAGCGGGAGGGGCCTAGCCAAAAACATTCAGTACTTC,CASSSPSGRGLAKNIQYF
TRBJ2-7,TRBV6-5,TRBD1,many,TGTGCCAGCAGTTACACGCCGTGGGACAGCGAGCAGTACTTC,CASSYTPWDSEQYF
TRBJ1-2,TRBV29-1,-,many,TGCAGCGCACCCTTCGTAACTCATGGCTACACCTTC,CSAPFVTHGYTF
TRBJ2-2,TRBV28,TRBD1,many,TGTGCCAGCAGTCCTCAAAGGGGGCGCGGCACCGGGGAGCTGTTTTTT,CASSPQRGRGTGELFF
TRBJ1-1,TRBV20-1,-,many,TGCAGTGCTAGTCGTCTGGCTGAAGCTTTCTTT,CSASRLAEAFF
TRBJ1-2,TRBV30,TRBD1,many,TGTGCCTGGGGGACAGAGCGCAACTATGGCTACACCTTC,CAWGTERNYGYTF
TRBJ1-3,TRBV20-1,-,many,TGCAGTGCTAGAAGCCGGAGCTCTGGAAACACCATATATTTT,CSARSRSSGNTIYF
TRBJ2-3,TRBV24-1,-,once,TGTGCCACCAGTGACCCAGGGTTTCCCGACACAGATACGCAGTATTTT,CATSDPGFPDTDTQYF
TRBJ1-1,TRBV12-3/TRBV12-4,-,many,TGTGCCAGCAGCGTGGGGGTGTTGAACACTGAAGCTTTCTTT,CASSVGVLNTEAFF
TRBJ1-1,TRBV19,TRBD1,few,TGTGCCAGTAGGATCTCCGACAGGGTGGGGAACACTGAAGCTTTCTTT,CASRISDRVGNTEAFF
TRBJ1-2,TRBV19,TRBD1,many,TGTGCCAGTAGTACCCAGGACAGGGGGAACTATGGCTACACCTTC,CASSTQDRGNYGYTF
TRBJ2-7,TRBV6-5,TRBD1,many,TGTGCCAGCCCTGCGGGACAGGGGGAGGCCTACGAGCAGTACTTC,CASPAGQGEAYEQYF
TRBJ2-7,TRBV12-3/TRBV12-4,-,many,TGTGCCAGCAGTTTGGTCAACTACGAGCAGTACTTC,CASSLVNYEQYF
TRBJ1-2,TRBV5-1,TRBD1,many,TGCGCCAGCAGCTCGACAGGGGGGAGCTATGGCTACACCTTC,CASSSTGGSYGYTF
TRBJ1-6,TRBV6-2/TRBV6-3,-,many,TGTGCCAGCATTCTACGGGGATCCTACAATTCACCCCTCCACTTT,CASILRGSYNSPLHF
TRBJ2-2,TRBV6-2/TRBV6-3,-,many,TGTGCCAGCAGTTTTGCCAGGGTATTTGTAATAGGAGCCGGGGAGCTGTTTTTT,CASSFARVFVIGAGELFF
TRBJ1-1,TRBV10-2,-,many,TGCGCCAGCATGGACTTAGGTGCACAGGGCAACACTGAAGCTTTCTTT,CASMDLGAQGNTEAFF
TRBJ1-2,TRBV29-1,-,many,TGCAGCGTTGAGTCCCTTACTTGGGATGGCTACACCTTC,CSVESLTWDGYTF
TRBJ1-1,TRBV9,-,many,TGTGCCAGCAGCCCCCCAGTCGGTGGGCCCGAAGCTTTCTTT,CASSPPVGGPEAFF
TRBJ1-6,TRBV19,TRBD1,many,TGTGCCAGTACCTCCTACAGGGGGCCAGGGAGGAGCTCCTATAATTCACCCCTCCACTTT,CASTSYRGPGRSSYNSPLHF
TRBJ2-2,TRBV10-3,-,many,TGTGCCATCCTACATCTGCTCCCTTATGGGTTCGCCGGGGAGCTGTTTTTT,CAILHLLPYGFAGELFF
TRBJ2-5,TRBV19,TRBD1,few,TGTGCCAGTAGTACCGGGACAGGGGGCCGAAGTTCCCTTCAACAGACCCAGTACTTC,CASSTGTGGRSSLQQTQYF
TRBJ1-5,TRBV6-2/TRBV6-3,TRBD1,-,TGTGCCAGCAGAAGGGGTCCGGGACAGGGGGCAGGACAGCCCCAGCATTTT,CASRRGPGQGAGQPQHF
TRBJ2-7,TRBV6-5,TRBD1,many,TGTACCAGCAGTTATCCAAACAGGGGGCAAAGGTACGAGCAGTACTTC,CTSSYPNRGQRYEQYF
TRBJ2-7,TRBV5-1,-,many,TGCGCCAGCAGCTTTGACAGACTACTCTACGAGCAGTACTTC,CASSFDRLLYEQYF
TRBJ1-5,TRBV20-1,-,-,TGCAGTGCTAGAGACCCGACTAAGGGACGCCCCTATCAGCCCCAGCATTTT,CSARDPTKGRPYQPQHF
TRBJ2-7,TRBV25-1,-,many,TGTGCCAGCAGAGCAGGGGCAAACGAGCAGTACTTC,CASRAGANEQYF
TRBJ1-6,TRBV6-5,-,many,TGTGCCAGCAGTTACGCCCCGGGCTCACCCCTCCACTTT,CASSYAPGSPLHF
TRBJ1-2,TRBV28,-,many,TGTGCCAGCAGTTTGGGTACTTCTAGGGAAGTCTACACCTTC,CASSLGTSREVYTF
TRBJ2-7,TRBV6-1,TRBD2,-,TGTGCCAGCAGTGAGCCGGGACTAGCGGGAGGGCTGGTGTACGAGCAGTACTTC,CASSEPGLAGGLVYEQYF
TRBJ2-7,TRBV7-3,-,many,TGTGCCAGCAGCTTAGTACCAAATTCCTACGAGCAGTACTTC,CASSLVPNSYEQYF
TRBJ2-5,TRBV27,TRBD2,many,TGTGCCAGCAGTTTATCCCTAGCGGGAGGAGGAGAGACCCAGTACTTC,CASSLSLAGGGETQYF
TRBJ2-7,TRBV9,-,many,TGTGCCAGCAGCGTCGGCGAGGGCGAGCAGTACTTC,CASSVGEGEQYF
TRBJ1-2,TRBV14,TRBD1,many,TGTGCCAGCAGCCAAGCCGGGACAGCAGGTGTCTATGGCTACACCTTC,CASSQAGTAGVYGYTF
TRBJ1-5,TRBV12-3/TRBV12-4,-,-,TGTGCCAGCAGGGACTCAGGGTACGAGCCCCAGCATTTT,CASRDSGYEPQHF
TRBJ2-5,TRBV24-1,-,many,TGTGCCACCAGTGATTTGCCGGGGACGGGCCAAGAGACCCAGTACTTC,CATSDLPGTGQETQYF
TRBJ2-7,TRBV20-1,-,-,TGCAGTGCTAGGAGCCCCGGGACGGACTCCACCTACGAGCAGTACTTC,CSARSPGTDSTYEQYF
TRBJ1-4,TRBV13,-,many,TGTGCCAGCAGCTTAGGGGGGGGAGTTCAAGAACTGTTTTTT,CASSLGGGVQELFF
TRBJ1-2,TRBV29-1,-,-,TGCAGCGCCCCCCTGGGCCAGGGGAACGGCTACACCTTC,CSAPLGQGNGYTF
TRBJ1-5,TRBV20-1,-,many,TGCAGTGCTCAAAAGATGACTAGCAATCAGCCCCAGCATTTT,CSAQKMTSNQPQHF
TRBJ1-1,TRBV27,-,many,TGTGCCAGCAGTTCAACCCCCCAGGGTCTCACTGAAGCTTTCTTT,CASSSTPQGLTEAFF
TRBJ1-6,TRBV12-3/TRBV12-4,TRBD1,many,TGTGCCGGCACCTTAACAGGGGAAGGCAATAATTCACCCCTCCACTTT,CAGTLTGEGNNSPLHF
TRBJ2-7,TRBV6-2/TRBV6-3,-,many,TGTGCCAGCAGTTACCTTGGGATATACGAGCAGTACTTC,CASSYLGIYEQYF
TRBJ1-2,TRBV7-3,-,many,TGTGCCAGCAGCTTCGACAGTAACTATGGCTACACCTTC,CASSFDSNYGYTF
TRBJ1-1,TRBV6-1,-,once,TGTGCCAGTCTCGGGGACGTGAACACTGAAGCTTTCTTT,CASLGDVNTEAFF
TRBJ1-4,TRBV27,TRBD1,many,TGTGCCAGCAGTTTGGACAGGGCGACAACTAATGAAAAACTGTTTTTT,CASSLDRATTNEKLFF
TRBJ2-2,TRBV9,-,-,TGTGCCAGCAGCGTAGCTTATCGAGGGTTTGACTTTTCCGGGGAGCTGCTTTTT,CASSVAYRGFDFSGELLF
TRBJ1-3,TRBV18,TRBD1,many,TGTGCCAGCTCACCGGGACAGGGGCGCTCTGGAAACACCATATATTTT,CASSPGQGRSGNTIYF
TRBJ2-7,TRBV2,-,-,TGTGCCAGCAACACCCCGGCGGGCGGTTTACTCGGGAACGAGCAGTACTTC,CASNTPAGGLLGNEQYF
TRBJ2-7,TRBV12-3/TRBV12-4,TRBD2,many,TGTGCCAGCAGCCACTGGGGACTAGCGGTTAGCTCCTACGAGCAGTACTTC,CASSHWGLAVSSYEQYF